These T cell receptor beta chains were read from a single sample in a study of blood T cells in healthy people across ages. Via MiXCR, TCRdb re-called the 5' RACE reads, giving one row per CDR3 protein. The table has 710,000 or so distinct CDR3 sequences, 22% seen once. Sequencing was done on a sample of blood. Receptors originate from a man aged 70-80 years in good health. Each CDR3 is given with its conserved first and last residue. The order of the fields is D gene, V gene, J gene, clone size, CDR3 protein, CDR3 DNA. The D gene is left open where the match is weak. Clone size is stated in some rows and not others, as once, few, many or a class when expanded.

.	TRBV9	TRBJ1-2	.	CASSVSAYGYTF	TGTGCCAGCAGCGTATCAGCCTATGGCTACACCTTC
TRBD2	TRBV7-2	TRBJ2-3	.	CASSMGLAGGLDTQYF	TGTGCCAGCAGCATGGGACTAGCGGGGGGATTAGATACGCAGTATTTT
TRBD2	TRBV3-1	TRBJ2-1	few	CASSLPGTSLYNEQFF	TGTGCCAGCAGCCTGCCCGGGACTAGCCTTTACAATGAGCAGTTCTTC
.	TRBV20-1	TRBJ2-5	.	CSARGGNQETQYF	TGCAGTGCTAGAGGGGGAAACCAAGAGACTCAGTACTTC
.	TRBV20-1	TRBJ1-1	.	CSARDSGTGDTEAFF	TGCAGTGCTAGGGACTCCGGGACTGGAGACACTGAAGCTTTCTTT
TRBD2	TRBV29-1	TRBJ2-1	once	CSGASGGFSDEQFF	TGCAGCGGAGCTAGCGGGGGTTTTTCGGATGAGCAGTTCTTC
.	TRBV20-1	TRBJ1-5	.	CSATRDVVNQPQHF	TGCAGTGCTACCCGGGACGTAGTCAATCAGCCCCAGCATTTT
TRBD1	TRBV12-3/TRBV12-4	TRBJ1-2	few	CASSFDGTGLYGYTF	TGTGCCAGCAGTTTCGATGGGACAGGGCTCTATGGCTACACCTTC
.	TRBV6-6	TRBJ1-2	few	CASTTGGGYTF	TGTGCCAGCACGACAGGAGGAGGCTACACCTTC
TRBD1	TRBV18	TRBJ1-4	few	CASSPFGQGMREKLFF	TGTGCCAGCTCACCTTTCGGACAGGGGATGCGCGAAAAACTGTTTTTT
TRBD2	TRBV6-5	TRBJ2-1	.	CASSSPSGTSGNNEQFF	TGTGCCAGCAGTTCCCCGTCCGGGACTAGCGGAAACAATGAGCAGTTCTTC
.	TRBV12-3/TRBV12-4	TRBJ2-5	.	CASMNLAGAETQYF	TGTGCCAGCATGAATTTGGCGGGGGCAGAGACCCAGTACTTC
TRBD1	TRBV6-2/TRBV6-3	TRBJ2-4	few	CASSPEMGQGLSPGKNIQYF	TGTGCCAGCAGTCCCGAAATGGGACAGGGACTCTCCCCGGGCAAAAACATTCAGTACTTC
.	TRBV7-2	TRBJ1-2	.	CASSVSTGGTMGGYTF	TGTGCCAGCAGCGTTTCAACCGGGGGGACTATGGGGGGCTACACCTTC
.	TRBV4-3	TRBJ1-5	few	CASSQDNSQPQHF	TGCGCCAGCAGCCAAGATAACAGTCAGCCCCAGCATTTT
TRBD1	TRBV7-9	TRBJ1-1	.	CASCLSGAGGGTEAFF	TGTGCCAGCTGCCTGAGTGGGGCAGGGGGAGGCACTGAAGCTTTCTTT
TRBD2	TRBV4-1	TRBJ2-7	few	CASSQDTSGVLYEQYF	TGCGCCAGCAGCCAAGATACTAGCGGGGTCCTCTACGAGCAGTACTTC
.	TRBV5-1	TRBJ1-4	many	CASSLGDTTNEKLFF	TGCGCCAGCAGCCTTGGGGACACTACTAATGAAAAACTGTTTTTT
.	TRBV6-2/TRBV6-3	TRBJ1-2	.	CASSYPINSGVNGYTF	TGTGCCAGCAGTTACCCCATAAACAGCGGGGTTAATGGCTACACCTTC